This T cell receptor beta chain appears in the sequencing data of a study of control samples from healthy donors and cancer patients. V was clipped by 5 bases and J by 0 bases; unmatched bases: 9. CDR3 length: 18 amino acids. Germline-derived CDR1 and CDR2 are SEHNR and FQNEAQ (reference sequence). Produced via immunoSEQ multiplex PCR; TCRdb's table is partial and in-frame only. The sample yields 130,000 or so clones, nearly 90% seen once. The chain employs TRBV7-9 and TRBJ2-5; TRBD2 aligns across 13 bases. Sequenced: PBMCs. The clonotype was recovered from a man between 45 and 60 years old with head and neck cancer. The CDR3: CASSPGLAGRAHQETQYF. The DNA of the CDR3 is TGTGCCAGCAGCCCGGGACTAGCGGGACGAGCCCACCAAGAGACCCAGTACTTC.